This entry describes one T cell receptor (beta chain). Its antigen is unknown. This record belongs to a study of OX40 agonist ivuxolimab in advanced cancers. Study-wide findings and caveats: On average, CD8+ T cells had more expanded clones than CD4+. At 0.1 to 3.0 mg/kg, CD4+ and CD8+ blood T cells expanded clonally by week 6. Determination of antigen specificity was not performed for the expanded peripheral T cells.

Some clones are missing from TCRdb's copy, which holds only in-frame ones; the method was immunoSEQ multiplex PCR. Of 100,000 to 150,000 clones listed, 80% to 95% are singletons. This CDR3 comprises 15 residues. Looked up from germline, CDR1 is MNHEY and CDR2 is SVGAGI. V trimming: 7 bases; J trimming: 9 bases; junction bases outside the gene matches: 8. The TCR was taken from an adult with an advanced solid tumor such as melanoma, head and neck, liver or kidney cancer. The specimen comprised CD4+ or CD8+ T cells sorted from blood, sampled in a trial of the OX40 agonist ivuxolimab. The gene calls are TRBV6-5 and TRBJ2-2, with 13 bases aligning to TRBD2. The DNA for the CDR3 is TGTGCCAGCACCCCAGGGACTAGCGGGATAAGGGAGCTGTTTTTT. This encodes CASTPGTSGIRELFF.